One and the same sample provided the 26 T cell receptor beta chains below, sequenced in a study of OX40 agonist ivuxolimab in advanced cancers. Sequencing was performed with immunoSEQ multiplex PCR; in TCRdb, only in-frame clones are kept and a portion is missing. This table has about 150,000 clones, 85% to 95% appearing once. This sample comprised CD4+ or CD8+ T cells sorted from blood, obtained in a trial of the OX40 agonist ivuxolimab. All receptors come from an adult with an advanced solid tumor such as melanoma, head and neck, liver or kidney cancer.

Comment on this clone: This CDR3 is also generated by other DNA sequences in the sample. The J gene is TRBJ1-3, the V gene TRBV28; D perhaps matches TRBD1 (5 bases). Per the germline V gene, CDR1 is MDHEN and CDR2 is SYDVKM. Trimming shortened V by 6 bases and J by 3 bases, and 12 bases separated the two germline ends. CDR3 size: 14 residues. CDR3 amino acids: CASSLDRSGNTIYF. Here the CDR3 DNA reads TGTGCCAGCAGCCTAGACAGAAGTGGAAACACCATATATTTT.

This clone appeared a single time. The V and J genes are TRBV6-5 and TRBJ2-2; 7 bases agree with TRBD2. This CDR3 contains 14 residues. V gave up 6 bases and J gave up 7 bases; unmatched junction bases: 8. CDR1 and CDR2 from the germline V gene are MNHEY and SVGAGI. Here the CDR3 DNA reads TGTGCCAGCAGGGCCCTTGGGGGGGGCGGGGAGCTGTTTTTT. This encodes CASRALGGGGELFF.

V is TRBV6-5 and J is TRBJ1-5; D is unclear. This CDR3 spans 14 amino acids. V lost 2 bases and J lost 2, with 7 bases in between. Per the germline V gene, CDR1 is MNHEY and CDR2 is SVGAGI. For the CDR3, the DNA is TGTGCCAGCAGTTACAGTGAAGGCAATCAGCCCCAGCATTTT. Translated: CASSYSEGNQPQHF.

The V gene is TRBV5-1, the J gene TRBJ2-2, with 16 bases matching TRBD2. The germline gives CDR1 SGHRS, CDR2 YFSETQ. This CDR3 comprises 19 residues. J gave up 3 bases and V 3 bases, and 8 bases lay outside the gene matches. The CDR3 DNA is TGCGCCAGCAGCTCCGGGACTAGCGGGAGGGTCACTTACACCGGGGAGCTGTTTTTT. This sequence encodes CASSSGTSGRVTYTGELFF.

This clone was seen only a few times. The V call is TRBV6-5, the J call TRBJ1-5; D might be TRBD1 (5 bases). The CDR3 runs to 14 residues. V was cut by 6 bases and J by 2 bases, with 11 bases left in between. Per the germline V gene, CDR1 is MNHEY and CDR2 is SVGAGI. The DNA of the CDR3 is TGTGCCAGCAGCCCCAGGGAAGGCAATCAGCCCCAGCATTTT. Its translation: CASSPREGNQPQHF.

The chain carries TRBV5-1 and TRBJ2-5; 10 nucleotides align to TRBD2. With V trimmed by 0 bases and J by 4 bases, 6 bases remained unmatched. The germline CDR1 and CDR2 sequences are SGHRS and YFSETQ. This CDR3 comprises 16 residues. The DNA of the CDR3 is TGCGCCAGCAGCTTGGCCAGCGGGGGGGCCCGAGAGACCCAGTACTTC. Encoded protein: CASSLASGGARETQYF. The entire variable domain, with the rest obtained from reference TRBV5-1 and TRBJ2-5, is as follows: KAGVTQTPRYLIKTRGQQVTLSCSPISGHRSVSWYQQTPGQGLQFLFEYFSETQRNKGNFPGRFSGRQFSNSRSEMNVSTLELGDSALYLCASSLASGGARETQYFGPGTRLLVL.

The CDR3 is CASSYSETGPYSPLHF. CDR3 in DNA: TGTGCCAGCAGCTATTCCGAGACAGGGCCTTATTCACCCCTCCACTTT. J is TRBJ1-6 and V is TRBV7-2; TRBD1 matches 7 bases. CDR3 length: 16 amino acids. After removal of 4 bases from V and 8 bases from J, the junction contained 11 bases not matched to a gene. Germline CDR1 and CDR2: SGHTA and FQGNSA.

This chain joins TRBV7-2 and TRBJ2-1; D is ambiguous. The V end was cut by 5 bases, the J end by 9 bases, with 14 bases between. The CDR3 has 13 residues. Germline assignment: CDR1 SGHTA and CDR2 FQGNSA. The CDR3 here is CASSLPSISEQFF. The CDR3 DNA sequence: TGTGCCAGCAGCCTCCCGTCAATAAGTGAGCAGTTCTTC.

The rearrangement links TRBV29-1 to TRBJ1-2, with 9 positions matching TRBD1. The CDR3 sequence is 13 residues long. Germline CDR1 is SQVTM and CDR2 is ANQGSEA. Trimming took 6 bases from V and 5 from J; bases not matched to a gene: 7. CDR3 DNA sequence: TGCAGCGTGCGGGACAGGGATTTTTATGGCTACACCTTC. Protein product: CSVRDRDFYGYTF.

This clone is a singleton in its sample. V gene TRBV18 combines with J gene TRBJ1-2; no definite D call. The CDR3 loop spans 14 amino acids. Trimming removed 2 bases from V and 8 bases from J, with 15 bases in between. The V gene's germline CDR1 is KGHSH and CDR2 LQKENI. The DNA for the CDR3 is TGTGCCAGCTCACCAGAGGTCTGGTCGGTCGGCTACACCTTC. Protein sequence: CASSPEVWSVGYTF.

The chain recombines TRBV19 with TRBJ1-2; D possibly corresponds to TRBD1 (5 bases). CDR1 is LNHDA, CDR2 SQIVND, per germline (reference sequence). Deletions cut 5 bases from V and 3 bases from J, with 13 bases between. The CDR3 totals 14 residues. The chain's CDR3 is CASSFQGSDYGYTF. The CDR3 bases are TGTGCCAGTAGTTTCCAGGGAAGTGACTATGGCTACACCTTC.

V gene TRBV19 combines with J gene TRBJ2-5; 9 nucleotides match TRBD1. V was pared by 5 bases and J by 6 bases, with 7 bases of the junction left unmatched. The CDR3 spans 14 residues. Germline V lookup: CDR1 LNHDA, CDR2 SQIVND (reference sequence). DNA for the CDR3: TGTGCCAGTAGTCCGGGGACAGGGTGGCAGACCCAGTACTTC. Translating it yields CASSPGTGWQTQYF.

The chain couples TRBV19 to TRBJ1-1, with D unclear. The V gene's germline CDR1 is LNHDA and CDR2 SQIVND (reference sequence). V was shortened by 4 bases and J by 5 bases, with 17 bases between the two germline ends. The CDR3 totals 15 residues. CDR3 in DNA: TGTGCCAGTAGTAAGGCCGGGTCCAGGCGGACTGAAGCTTTCTTT. Protein sequence: CASSKAGSRRTEAFF.

The rearrangement joins TRBV11-3 to TRBJ2-7; 13 nucleotides match TRBD2. Germline CDR1 reads SGHNT; CDR2 reads YENEEA. This CDR3 contains 14 residues. Trimming at V came to 5 bases and at J to 5 bases, leaving 3 bases not matched to a gene. The CDR3 sequence: CASSLGTSGNEQYF. Here the CDR3 DNA reads TGTGCCAGCAGCCTCGGGACTAGCGGGAACGAGCAGTACTTC.

This clone was found once. V is TRBV7-8 and J is TRBJ2-1; TRBD2 matches at 9 bases. The V gene's germline CDR1 is SGHVS and CDR2 FQNEAQ. This CDR3 contains 13 residues. Trimming removed 11 bases from V and 4 bases from J; junction bases left unmatched: 6. This CDR3 is CARGGDRYNEQFF. DNA of the CDR3: TGTGCCCGCGGGGGGGACCGTTACAATGAGCAGTTCTTC.

V usage is TRBV6-5 and J usage is TRBJ1-2, with unresolved D. The CDR3 is made up of 16 amino acids. Trimming took 0 bases from V and 1 from J, leaving 12 bases between them. Germline CDR1 and CDR2: MNHEY and SVGAGI. The CDR3 bases are TGTGCCAGCAGTTACTCGCAGAGAATAGTTAACTATGGCTACACCTTC. Protein product: CASSYSQRIVNYGYTF.

On this clone itself: Other DNA variants within this sample encode the same CDR3. V and J are TRBV27 and TRBJ1-2; D not resolved. The length of the CDR3 is 13 residues. The ends were cut back, 3 bases at V and 1 base at J, with 6 bases in the middle. CDR1 and CDR2 (germline): MNHEY, SMNVEV (reference sequence). The CDR3 coding sequence is TGTGCCAGCAGTTTGGAGGGTAACTATGGCTACACCTTC. Its translation is CASSLEGNYGYTF.

The V gene is TRBV11-2, the J gene TRBJ1-1; a weak D match, TRBD1 (6 bases). Germline assignment: CDR1 SGHAT and CDR2 FQNNGV. The CDR3 is 16 residues long. The ends were cut back, 5 bases at V and 5 bases at J, with 21 bases in the middle. The CDR3 coding sequence is TGTGCCAGCAGCCCGCAACAGGGTCAGCGTAGGACTGAAGCTTTCTTT. Its translation is CASSPQQGQRRTEAFF.

The CDR3 loop reads CASSVVGSSETQYF. Here the CDR3 DNA reads TGTGCCAGCAGCGTAGTCGGCTCTAGCGAGACCCAGTACTTC. This sequence joins TRBV9 and TRBJ2-5; D is perhaps TRBD2 (5 bases). There are 14 residues in the CDR3. V lost 0 bases and J lost 5, with 11 bases in between. Germline V gives CDR1 SGDLS, CDR2 YYNGEE.

The V and J genes are TRBV5-1 and TRBJ2-5; no firm D call. The CDR3 is 14 residues long. Trimming cost V 5 bases and J 2 bases, with 13 bases left between them. Germline assignment: CDR1 SGHRS and CDR2 YFSETQ. The CDR3 spells CASSVRRSQETQYF. Here the CDR3 DNA reads TGCGCCAGCAGTGTTAGGCGGTCTCAAGAGACCCAGTACTTC. Supplemented by reference TRBV5-1 and TRBJ2-5, the full variable domain reads KAGVTQTPRYLIKTRGQQVTLSCSPISGHRSVSWYQQTPGQGLQFLFEYFSETQRNKGNFPGRFSGRQFSNSRSEMNVSTLELGDSALYLCASSVRRSQETQYFGPGTRLLVL.

The chain carries TRBV27 and TRBJ1-2; 7 bases are a match to TRBD1. The CDR3 length is 14 residues. Germline V lookup: CDR1 MNHEY, CDR2 SMNVEV (reference sequence). The J segment lost 2 bases and the V segment lost 3 bases, leaving 3 bases of the junction unmatched. The CDR3 coding sequence is TGTGCCAGCAGTTTGGAGGGGGCGAACTATGGCTACACCTTC. Translation: CASSLEGANYGYTF.

The rearrangement uses TRBV28 and TRBJ2-7, with TRBD2 matching 7 bases. The CDR3 runs to 12 residues. Germline CDR1 MDHEN, CDR2 SYDVKM. J lost 7 bases, V lost 4 bases, and 4 bases had no gene match. The CDR3 DNA is TGTGCCAGCAGTTCCGGACTAGGGGAGCAGTACTTC. It yields the protein CASSSGLGEQYF.

V usage is TRBV5-1 and J usage is TRBJ1-4; D is perhaps TRBD1 (6 bases). This CDR3 has 16 amino acids. Trimming left V 1 base short and J 5 bases short, with 15 bases between. CDR1 and CDR2 from the germline V gene are SGHRS and YFSETQ. CDR3 in amino acids: CASSLPQGSSNEKLFF. The CDR3 DNA follows: TGCGCCAGCAGCTTGCCCCAGGGGAGCTCCAATGAAAAACTGTTTTTT.

The chain carries TRBV7-9 and TRBJ2-3, with D possibly called TRBD1 or TRBD2 (6 bases each). Germline CDR1 is SEHNR and CDR2 is FQNEAQ (reference sequence). V lost 4 bases and J 2 bases, leaving 13 bases between the germline ends. The length of the CDR3 is 15 residues. CDR3 coding DNA: TGTGCCAGCAGCTCCCGAGGGGGGAACACAGATACGCAGTATTTT. It is translated as CASSSRGGNTDTQYF.

This chain links TRBV19 with TRBJ2-7; TRBD1 or TRBD2 may be the D gene (5 bases each). Germline V gene data show CDR1 as LNHDA and CDR2 as SQIVND (reference sequence). This CDR3 region has 14 residues. Trimming took off 5 bases at V and 0 bases at J, with 11 bases between the two ends. For the CDR3, the DNA is TGTGCCAGTAGTTACGGGACCATCTCCTACGAGCAGTACTTC. Translating gives CASSYGTISYEQYF. Drawing the rest from reference TRBV19 and TRBJ2-7, the complete variable domain is DGGITQSPKYLFRKEGQNVTLSCEQNLNHDAMYWYRQDPGQGLRLIYYSQIVNDFQKGDIAEGYSVSREKKESFPLTVTSAQKNPTAFYLCASSYGTISYEQYFGPGTRLTVT.

The chain carries TRBV30 and TRBJ2-7, with TRBD2 matching over 8 bases. CDR3 size: 18 residues. The V gene's germline CDR1 is GTSNPN and CDR2 SVGIG (reference sequence). Trimming at V came to 3 bases and at J to 2 bases, leaving 18 bases not matched to a gene. CDR3 coding DNA: TGTGCCTGGAGCCTCGGGGGGGGAAGTAGCGGGATCCCCTACGAGCAGTACTTC. Amino acids: CAWSLGGGSSGIPYEQYF.